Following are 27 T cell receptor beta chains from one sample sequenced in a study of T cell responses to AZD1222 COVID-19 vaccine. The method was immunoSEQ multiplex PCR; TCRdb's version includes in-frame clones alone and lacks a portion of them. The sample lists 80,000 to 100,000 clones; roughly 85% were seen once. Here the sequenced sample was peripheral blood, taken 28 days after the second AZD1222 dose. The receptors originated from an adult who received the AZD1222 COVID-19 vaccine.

This CDR3 is CATSDPKQGAGGYTF. CDR3 nucleotide sequence: TGTGCCACCAGTGATCCGAAGCAGGGGGCGGGTGGCTACACCTTC. This chain joins TRBV24-1 and TRBJ1-2, with 8 positions matching TRBD1. Per germline, CDR1 KGHDR and CDR2 SFDVKD. The CDR3 sequence is 15 residues long. The V and J ends lost 3 bases and 7 bases, in that order; junction bases with no gene match: 9.

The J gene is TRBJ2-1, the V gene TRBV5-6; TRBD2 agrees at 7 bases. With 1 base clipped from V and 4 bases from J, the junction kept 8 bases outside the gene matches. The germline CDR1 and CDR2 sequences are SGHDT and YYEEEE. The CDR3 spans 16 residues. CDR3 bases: TGTGCCAGCAGCTTGCCGCCAGCGGGGAGATACAATGAGCAGTTCTTC. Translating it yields CASSLPPAGRYNEQFF.

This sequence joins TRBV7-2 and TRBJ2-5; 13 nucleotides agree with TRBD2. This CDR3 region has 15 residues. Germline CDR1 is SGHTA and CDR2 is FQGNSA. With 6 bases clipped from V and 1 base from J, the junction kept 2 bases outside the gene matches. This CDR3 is CASRGTSGTQETQYF. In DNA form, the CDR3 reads TGTGCCAGCAGGGGGACTAGCGGGACCCAAGAGACCCAGTACTTC.

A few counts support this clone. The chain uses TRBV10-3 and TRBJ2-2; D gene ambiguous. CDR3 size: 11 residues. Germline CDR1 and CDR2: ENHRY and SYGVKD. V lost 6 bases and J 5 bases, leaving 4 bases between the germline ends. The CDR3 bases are TGTGCCATCAGGCTAACCGGGGAGCTGTTTTTT. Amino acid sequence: CAIRLTGELFF.

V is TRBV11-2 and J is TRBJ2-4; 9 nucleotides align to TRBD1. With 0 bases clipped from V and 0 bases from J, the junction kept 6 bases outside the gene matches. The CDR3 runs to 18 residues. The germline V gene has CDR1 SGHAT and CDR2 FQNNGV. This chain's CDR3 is CASSLDRGTGIAKNIQYF. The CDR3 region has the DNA TGTGCCAGCAGCTTAGATAGGGGGACAGGGATAGCCAAAAACATTCAGTACTTC.

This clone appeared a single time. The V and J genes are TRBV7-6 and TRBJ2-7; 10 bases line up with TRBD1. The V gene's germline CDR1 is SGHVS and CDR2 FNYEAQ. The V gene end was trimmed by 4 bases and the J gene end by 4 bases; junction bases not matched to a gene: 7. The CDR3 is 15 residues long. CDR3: CASSYRTGGKYEQYF. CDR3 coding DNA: TGTGCCAGCAGCTACCGGACAGGGGGAAAGTACGAGCAGTACTTC. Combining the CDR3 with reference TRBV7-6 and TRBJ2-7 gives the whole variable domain GAGVSQSPRYKVTKRGQDVALRCDPISGHVSLYWYRQALGQGPEFLTYFNYEAQQDKSGLPNDRFSAERPEGSISTLTIQRTEQRDSAMYRCASSYRTGGKYEQYFGPGTRLTVT.

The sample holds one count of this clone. CDR3 DNA: TGTGCCAGCAGTCCTCAGGACAGGGGTCTGGAGCAGCCCCAGCATTTT. This gives the protein CASSPQDRGLEQPQHF. This chain joins TRBV27 and TRBJ1-5; 9 bases map to TRBD1. V lost 5 bases to trimming and J lost 7 bases; unmatched junction nucleotides: 12. Germline loops: CDR1 MNHEY, CDR2 SMNVEV (reference sequence). The CDR3 loop spans 16 amino acids.

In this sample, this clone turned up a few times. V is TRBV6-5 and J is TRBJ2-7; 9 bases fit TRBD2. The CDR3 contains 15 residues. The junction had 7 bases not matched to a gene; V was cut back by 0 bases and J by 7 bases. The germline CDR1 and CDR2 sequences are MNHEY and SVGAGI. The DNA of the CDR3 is TGTGCCAGCAGTTACTCAGGCGGGGGGGCCGGTGAGCAGTACTTC. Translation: CASSYSGGGAGEQYF.

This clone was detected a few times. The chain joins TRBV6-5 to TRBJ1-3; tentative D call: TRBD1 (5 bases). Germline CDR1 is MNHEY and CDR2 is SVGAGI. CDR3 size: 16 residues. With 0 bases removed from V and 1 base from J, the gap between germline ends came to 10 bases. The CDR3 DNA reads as TGTGCCAGCAGTTACTCGACCGCAGGGTCTGGAAACACCATATATTTT. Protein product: CASSYSTAGSGNTIYF.

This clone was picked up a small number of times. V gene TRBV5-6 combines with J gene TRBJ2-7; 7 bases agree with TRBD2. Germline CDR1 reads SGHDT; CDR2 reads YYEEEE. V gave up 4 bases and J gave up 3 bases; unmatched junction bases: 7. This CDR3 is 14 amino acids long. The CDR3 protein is CASSTPGGYYEQYF. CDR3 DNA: TGTGCCAGCAGCACCCCGGGAGGTTACTACGAGCAGTACTTC.

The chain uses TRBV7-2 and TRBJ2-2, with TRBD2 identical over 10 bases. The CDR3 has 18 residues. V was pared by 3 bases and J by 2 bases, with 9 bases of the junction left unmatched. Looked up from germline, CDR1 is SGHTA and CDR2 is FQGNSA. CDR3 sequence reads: CASSFPISSGGNTGELFF. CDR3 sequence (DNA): TGTGCCAGCAGCTTCCCCATCTCTAGCGGGGGAAACACCGGGGAGCTGTTTTTT.

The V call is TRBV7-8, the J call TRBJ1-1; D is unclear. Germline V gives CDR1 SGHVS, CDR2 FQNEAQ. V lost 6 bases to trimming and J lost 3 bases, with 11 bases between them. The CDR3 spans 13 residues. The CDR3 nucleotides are TGTGCCAGCAGTTCCTTCCGGGACACTGAAGCTTTCTTT. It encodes CASSSFRDTEAFF.

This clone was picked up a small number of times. This CDR3 is CASSLRDPGQHGYTF. DNA of the CDR3: TGCGCCAGCAGCCTGCGGGATCCCGGACAGCATGGCTACACCTTC. The rearrangement links TRBV4-3 to TRBJ1-2; maybe TRBD1 (6 bases). Looked up from germline, CDR1 is LGHNA and CDR2 is YSLEER. The CDR3 is made up of 15 amino acids. Trimming shortened V by 4 bases and J by 6 bases, and 18 bases separated the two germline ends.

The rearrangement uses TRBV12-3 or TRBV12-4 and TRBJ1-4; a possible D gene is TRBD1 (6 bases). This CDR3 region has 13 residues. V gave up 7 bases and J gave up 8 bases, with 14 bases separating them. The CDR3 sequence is CASTGGAGEKLFF. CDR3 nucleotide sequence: TGTGCCAGCACCGGGGGCGCGGGGGAAAAACTGTTTTTT.

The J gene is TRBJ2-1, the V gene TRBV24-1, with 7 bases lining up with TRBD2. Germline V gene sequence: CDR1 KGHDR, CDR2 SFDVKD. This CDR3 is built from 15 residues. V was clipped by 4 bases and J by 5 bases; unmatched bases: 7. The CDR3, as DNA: TGTGCCACCAGTGAATCTAGCGGACACCACAATGAGCAGTTCTTC. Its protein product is CATSESSGHHNEQFF.

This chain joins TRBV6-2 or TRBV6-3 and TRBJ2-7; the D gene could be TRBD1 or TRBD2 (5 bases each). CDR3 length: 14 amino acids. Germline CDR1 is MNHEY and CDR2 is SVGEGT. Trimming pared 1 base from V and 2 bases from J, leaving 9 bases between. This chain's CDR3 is CASSYWDGAYEQYF. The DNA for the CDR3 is TGTGCCAGCAGTTACTGGGACGGAGCCTACGAGCAGTACTTC.

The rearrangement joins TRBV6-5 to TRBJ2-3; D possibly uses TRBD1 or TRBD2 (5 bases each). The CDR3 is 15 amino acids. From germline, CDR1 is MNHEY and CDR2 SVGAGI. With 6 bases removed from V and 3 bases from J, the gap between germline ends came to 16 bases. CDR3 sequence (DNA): TGTGCCAGCAGAGTCGAGGGGTGGGCAACAGATACGCAGTATTTT. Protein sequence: CASRVEGWATDTQYF.

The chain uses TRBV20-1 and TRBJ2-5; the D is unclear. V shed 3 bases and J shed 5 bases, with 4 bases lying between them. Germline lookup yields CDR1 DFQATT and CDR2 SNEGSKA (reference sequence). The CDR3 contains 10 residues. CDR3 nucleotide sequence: TGCAGTGCTAGCTTCGAGACCCAGTACTTC. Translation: CSASFETQYF.

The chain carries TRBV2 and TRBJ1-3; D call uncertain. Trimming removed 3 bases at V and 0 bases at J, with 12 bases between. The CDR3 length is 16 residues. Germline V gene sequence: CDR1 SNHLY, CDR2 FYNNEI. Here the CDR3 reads CASSDSASTSGNTIYF. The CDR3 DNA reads TGTGCCAGCAGTGATTCCGCATCTACCTCTGGAAACACCATATATTTT.

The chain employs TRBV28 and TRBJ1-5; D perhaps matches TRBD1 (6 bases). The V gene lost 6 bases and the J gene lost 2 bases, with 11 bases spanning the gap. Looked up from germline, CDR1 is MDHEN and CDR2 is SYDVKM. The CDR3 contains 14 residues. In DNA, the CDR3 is TGTGCCAGCAGGACCCCAGGGGGCAATCAGCCCCAGCATTTT. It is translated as CASRTPGGNQPQHF.

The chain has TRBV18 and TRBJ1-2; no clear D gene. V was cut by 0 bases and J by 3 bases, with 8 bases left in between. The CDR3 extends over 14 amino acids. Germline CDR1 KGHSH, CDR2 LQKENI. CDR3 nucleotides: TGTGCCAGCTCACCACCGGCGCGCTACTATGGCTACACCTTC. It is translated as CASSPPARYYGYTF.

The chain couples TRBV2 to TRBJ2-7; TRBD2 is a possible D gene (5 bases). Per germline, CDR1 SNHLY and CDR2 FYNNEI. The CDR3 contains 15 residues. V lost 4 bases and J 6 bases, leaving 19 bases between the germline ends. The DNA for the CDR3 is TGTGCCAGCAGTGGAGGAGGCCATGGGCCCTCCGAGCAGTACTTC. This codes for CASSGGGHGPSEQYF.

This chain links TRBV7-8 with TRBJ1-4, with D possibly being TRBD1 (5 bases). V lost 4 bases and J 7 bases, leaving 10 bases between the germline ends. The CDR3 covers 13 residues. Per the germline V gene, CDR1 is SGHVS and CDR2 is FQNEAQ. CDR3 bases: TGTGCCAGCAGCTCCGGGACGGTTGAAAAACTGTTTTTT. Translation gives CASSSGTVEKLFF.

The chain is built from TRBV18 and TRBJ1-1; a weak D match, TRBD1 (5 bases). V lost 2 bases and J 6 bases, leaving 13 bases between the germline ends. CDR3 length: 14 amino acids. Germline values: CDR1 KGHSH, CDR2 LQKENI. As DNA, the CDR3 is TGTGCCAGCTCACCAGCAGGGTCGGTCGCTGAAGCTTTCTTT. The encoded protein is CASSPAGSVAEAFF. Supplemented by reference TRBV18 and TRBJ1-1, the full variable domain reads NAGVMQNPRHLVRRRGQEARLRCSPMKGHSHVYWYRQLPEEGLKFMVYLQKENIIDESGMPKERFSAEFPKEGPSILRIQQVVRGDSAAYFCASSPAGSVAEAFFGQGTRLTVV.

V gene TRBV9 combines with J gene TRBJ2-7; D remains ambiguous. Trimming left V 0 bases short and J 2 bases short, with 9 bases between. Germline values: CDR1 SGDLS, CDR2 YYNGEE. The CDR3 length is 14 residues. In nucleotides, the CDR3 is TGTGCCAGCAGCGTAGGAATAGAAACCTACGAGCAGTACTTC. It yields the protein CASSVGIETYEQYF.

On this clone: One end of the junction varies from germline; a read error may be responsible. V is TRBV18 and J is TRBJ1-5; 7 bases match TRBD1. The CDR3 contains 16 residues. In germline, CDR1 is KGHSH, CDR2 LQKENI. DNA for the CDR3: TGTGCCAGCTCGGAAGGGACAGACCTTAGCCATCAGCCCCAGCATTTT. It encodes CASSEGTDLSHQPQHF.

The CDR3 region has the DNA TGTGCCAGCAGCTTAGGGCCGGCTAGCGGGGGACACGAGCAGTACTTC. It yields the protein CASSLGPASGGHEQYF. The chain joins TRBV7-2 to TRBJ2-7; 10 nucleotides align to TRBD2. The CDR3 consists of 16 residues. Trimming took 1 base from V and 5 from J; bases not matched to a gene: 8. CDR1 and CDR2 (germline): SGHTA, FQGNSA.